This T cell receptor beta chain was identified in a study of neoadjuvant anti-PD-1 for oral cavity cancer. The wider study: Non-progressing patients received a fourth nivolumab dose near day 43, then surgery on days 50-56.

Time point given: after neoadjuvant nivolumab, at surgical resection. Patients had HPV-negative, locally advanced oral cavity squamous cell carcinoma. Tumor libraries mostly used 4.5 to 5.5 ug genomic DNA, two replicates each. Generated by immunoSEQ multiplex PCR, the TCRdb table keeps only in-frame clones and is missing some. Of under 6,500 clones listed, roughly 58% are singletons. The clonotype was recovered from a person aged 40 to 85 with oral cavity squamous cell carcinoma. The material sequenced was tumor tissue, taken after nivolumab (anti-PD-1) treatment.

The DNA of the CDR3 is TGTGCCAGCTTGGACAGGGGAAAAAGCACAGATACGCAGTATTTT. Translation: CASLDRGKSTDTQYF. The chain joins TRBV19 to TRBJ2-3; 9 nucleotides align to TRBD1. The CDR3 has 15 residues. The J segment lost 0 bases and the V segment lost 9 bases, leaving 7 bases of the junction unmatched. Germline assignment: CDR1 LNHDA and CDR2 SQIVND (reference sequence). Using reference TRBV19 and TRBJ2-3 for the parts outside the CDR3, the full variable domain is DGGITQSPKYLFRKEGQNVTLSCEQNLNHDAMYWYRQDPGQGLRLIYYSQIVNDFQKGDIAEGYSVSREKKESFPLTVTSAQKNPTAFYLCASLDRGKSTDTQYFGPGTRLTVL.